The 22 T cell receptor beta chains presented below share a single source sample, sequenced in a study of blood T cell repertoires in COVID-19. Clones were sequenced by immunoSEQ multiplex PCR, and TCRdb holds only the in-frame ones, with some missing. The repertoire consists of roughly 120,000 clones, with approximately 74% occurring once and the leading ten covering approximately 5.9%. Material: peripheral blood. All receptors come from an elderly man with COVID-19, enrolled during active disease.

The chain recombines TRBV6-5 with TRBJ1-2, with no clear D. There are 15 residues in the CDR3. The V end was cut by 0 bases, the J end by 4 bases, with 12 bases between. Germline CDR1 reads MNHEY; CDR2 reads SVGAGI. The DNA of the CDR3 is TGTGCCAGCAGTTACTCGAGACACGAAGGCTATGGCTACACCTTC. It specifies CASSYSRHEGYGYTF.

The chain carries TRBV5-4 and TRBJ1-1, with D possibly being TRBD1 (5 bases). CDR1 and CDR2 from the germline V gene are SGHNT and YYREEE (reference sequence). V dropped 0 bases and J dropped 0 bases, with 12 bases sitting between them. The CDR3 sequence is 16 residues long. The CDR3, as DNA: TGTGCCAGCAGCTTGGGGACACAGACCCTGAACACTGAAGCTTTCTTT. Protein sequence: CASSLGTQTLNTEAFF.

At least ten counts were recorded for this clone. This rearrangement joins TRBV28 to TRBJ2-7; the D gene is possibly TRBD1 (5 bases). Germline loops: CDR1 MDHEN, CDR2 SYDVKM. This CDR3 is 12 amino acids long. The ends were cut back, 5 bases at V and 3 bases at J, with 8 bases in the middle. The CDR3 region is CASSQTGYEQYF. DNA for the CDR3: TGTGCCAGCAGTCAAACAGGCTACGAGCAGTACTTC.

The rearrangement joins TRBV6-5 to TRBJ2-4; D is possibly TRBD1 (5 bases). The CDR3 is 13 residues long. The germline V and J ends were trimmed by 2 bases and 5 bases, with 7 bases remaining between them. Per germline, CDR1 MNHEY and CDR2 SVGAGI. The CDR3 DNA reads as TGTGCCAGCAGTTACGGGGCCGAAAACATTCAGTACTTC. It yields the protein CASSYGAENIQYF.

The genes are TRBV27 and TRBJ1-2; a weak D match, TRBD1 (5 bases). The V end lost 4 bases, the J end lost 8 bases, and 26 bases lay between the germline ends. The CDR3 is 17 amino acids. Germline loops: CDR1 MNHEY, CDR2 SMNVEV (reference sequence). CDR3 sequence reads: CASSSLLRQGNRFGYTF. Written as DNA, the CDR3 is TGTGCCAGCAGTTCTCTACTGCGGCAGGGTAATCGATTCGGCTACACCTTC.

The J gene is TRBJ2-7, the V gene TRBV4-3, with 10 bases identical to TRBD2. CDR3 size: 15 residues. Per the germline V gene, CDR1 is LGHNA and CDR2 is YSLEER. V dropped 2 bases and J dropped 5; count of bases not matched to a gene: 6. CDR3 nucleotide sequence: TGCGCCAGCAGCCAATCTAGCGGGAGTTTCAACGAGCAGTACTTC. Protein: CASSQSSGSFNEQYF.

The CDR3 DNA is TGCGCCAGCAGCTTGGCAGGGGCTGAATCTGGAAACACCATATATTTT. As protein: CASSLAGAESGNTIYF. The chain uses TRBV5-1 and TRBJ1-3; D is perhaps TRBD1 (6 bases). The germline V gene encodes CDR1 SGHRS and CDR2 YFSETQ. The CDR3 sequence is 16 residues long. V lost 0 bases and J lost 1, with 11 bases in between.

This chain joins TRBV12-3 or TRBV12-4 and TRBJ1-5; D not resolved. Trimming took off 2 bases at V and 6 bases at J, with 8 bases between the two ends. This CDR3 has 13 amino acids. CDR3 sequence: CASSLSNSQPQHF. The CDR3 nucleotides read TGTGCCAGCAGTTTATCGAATAGTCAGCCCCAGCATTTT.

CDR3 bases: TGTGCCAGCAGCGAGACAGGGAATAATTCACCCCTCCACTTT. Translation: CASSETGNNSPLHF. The chain couples TRBV6-2 or TRBV6-3 to TRBJ1-6, with TRBD1 matching 7 bases. This CDR3 has 14 residues. The V gene's germline CDR1 is MNHEY and CDR2 SVGEGT. V gave up 6 bases and J gave up 5 bases; unmatched junction bases: 4.

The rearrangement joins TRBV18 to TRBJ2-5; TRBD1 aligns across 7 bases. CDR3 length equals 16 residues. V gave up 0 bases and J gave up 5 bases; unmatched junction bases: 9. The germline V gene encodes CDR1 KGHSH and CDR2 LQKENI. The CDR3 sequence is CASSPPTAGGGETQYF. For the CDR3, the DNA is TGTGCCAGCTCACCACCGACCGCAGGGGGTGGGGAGACCCAGTACTTC.

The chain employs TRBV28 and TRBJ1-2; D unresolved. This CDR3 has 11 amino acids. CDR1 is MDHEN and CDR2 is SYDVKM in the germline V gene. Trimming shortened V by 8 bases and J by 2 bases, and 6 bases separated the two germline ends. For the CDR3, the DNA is TGTGCCAGCGTAGAGAACTATGGCTACACCTTC. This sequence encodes CASVENYGYTF.

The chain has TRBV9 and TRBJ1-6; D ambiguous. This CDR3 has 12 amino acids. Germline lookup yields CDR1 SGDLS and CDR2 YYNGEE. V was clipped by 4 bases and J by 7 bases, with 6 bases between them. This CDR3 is CASSTSNSPLHF. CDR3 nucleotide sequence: TGTGCCAGCAGCACTTCCAATTCACCCCTCCACTTT.

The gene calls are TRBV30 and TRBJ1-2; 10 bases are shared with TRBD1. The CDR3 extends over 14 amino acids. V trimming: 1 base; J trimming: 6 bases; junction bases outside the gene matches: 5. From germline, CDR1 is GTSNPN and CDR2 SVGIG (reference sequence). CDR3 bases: TGTGCCTGGAGTGCCCCAGGACAGGGGGATGGCTACACCTTC. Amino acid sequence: CAWSAPGQGDGYTF.

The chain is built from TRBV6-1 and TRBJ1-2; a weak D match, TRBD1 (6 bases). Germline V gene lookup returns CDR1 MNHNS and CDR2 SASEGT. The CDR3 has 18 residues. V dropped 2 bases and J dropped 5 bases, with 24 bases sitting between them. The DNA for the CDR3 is TGTGCCAGCAGTGAATTAGTCGGACAGCCAACAATAGGGTATGGCTACACCTTC. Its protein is CASSELVGQPTIGYGYTF.

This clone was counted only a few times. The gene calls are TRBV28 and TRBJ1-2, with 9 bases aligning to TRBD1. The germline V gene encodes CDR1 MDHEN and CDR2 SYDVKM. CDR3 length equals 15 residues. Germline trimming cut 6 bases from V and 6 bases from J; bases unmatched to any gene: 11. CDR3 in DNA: TGTGCCAGCAGATTTGGGACAGGGAGCCACCATGGCTACACCTTC. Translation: CASRFGTGSHHGYTF.

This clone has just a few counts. CDR3 sequence: CASSGTSGSQETQYF. As DNA, the CDR3 is TGTGCCAGCAGCGGGACTAGCGGGAGCCAAGAGACCCAGTACTTC. The rearrangement links TRBV21-1 to TRBJ2-5; the table names TRBD2, a call not compared with the DNA. TRBV21-1 is deemed a pseudogene. The CDR3 is 15 amino acids.

CDR3 sequence (DNA): TGTGCCAGCAGTGACCGCGGGAACACCGGGGAGCTGTTTTTT. This translates into CASSDRGNTGELFF. The chain recombines TRBV27 with TRBJ2-2; the D is unclear. V was cut by 5 bases and J by 1 base, with 8 bases left in between. Germline CDR1 and CDR2: MNHEY and SMNVEV (reference sequence). CDR3 length equals 14 residues.

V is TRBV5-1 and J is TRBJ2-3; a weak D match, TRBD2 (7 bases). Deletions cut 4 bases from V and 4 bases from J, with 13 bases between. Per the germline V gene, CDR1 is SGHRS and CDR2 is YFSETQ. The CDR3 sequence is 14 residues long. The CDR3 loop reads CASSGTTGSDTQYF. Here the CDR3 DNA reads TGCGCCAGCAGCGGGACTACAGGGTCAGATACGCAGTATTTT. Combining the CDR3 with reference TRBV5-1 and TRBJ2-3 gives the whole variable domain KAGVTQTPRYLIKTRGQQVTLSCSPISGHRSVSWYQQTPGQGLQFLFEYFSETQRNKGNFPGRFSGRQFSNSRSEMNVSTLELGDSALYLCASSGTTGSDTQYFGPGTRLTVL.

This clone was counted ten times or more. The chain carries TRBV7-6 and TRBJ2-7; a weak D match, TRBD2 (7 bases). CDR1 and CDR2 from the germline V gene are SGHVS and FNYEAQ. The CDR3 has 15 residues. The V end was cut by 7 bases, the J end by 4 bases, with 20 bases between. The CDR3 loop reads CASKKQGGGGYEQYF. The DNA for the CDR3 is TGTGCCAGCAAGAAACAGGGAGGCGGGGGTTACGAGCAGTACTTC.

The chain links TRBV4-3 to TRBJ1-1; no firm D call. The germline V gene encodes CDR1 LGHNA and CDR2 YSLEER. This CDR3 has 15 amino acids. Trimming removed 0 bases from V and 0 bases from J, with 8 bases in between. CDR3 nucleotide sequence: TGCGCCAGCAGCCAAGAGGTCGGTATGAACACTGAAGCTTTCTTT. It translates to CASSQEVGMNTEAFF.

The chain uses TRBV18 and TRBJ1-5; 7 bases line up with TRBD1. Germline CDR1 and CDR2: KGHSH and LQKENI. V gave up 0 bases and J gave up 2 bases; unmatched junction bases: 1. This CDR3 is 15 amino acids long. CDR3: CASSPPGTGNQPQHF. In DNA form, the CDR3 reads TGTGCCAGCTCACCACCCGGGACAGGCAATCAGCCCCAGCATTTT.

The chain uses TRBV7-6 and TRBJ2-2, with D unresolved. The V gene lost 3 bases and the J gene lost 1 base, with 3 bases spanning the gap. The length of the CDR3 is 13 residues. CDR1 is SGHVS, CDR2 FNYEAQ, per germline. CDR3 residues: CASSFGNTGELFF. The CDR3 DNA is TGTGCCAGCAGCTTCGGGAACACCGGGGAGCTGTTTTTT.